This T cell receptor beta chain derives from a study of identical twins listed by TCRdb under 2016. Regarding the study in general: The study deep-sequenced TCR alpha and beta repertoires from monozygotic twins, unrelated adults of various ages and cord blood to test whether fetal clonotypes persist. To rule out contamination, replicate twin experiments were performed at different times with different library preparation protocols. Overall study results and their limits: Fewer insertions were carried by abundant cord blood beta clonotypes; a weaker similar trend was observed in young adult naive repertoires, while no such trend was observed in memory repertoires. Out-of-frame TCR alpha sharing in monozygotic twins was systematically underestimated by recombination models, whereas sharing between unrelated individuals was in agreement with the recombination models. Compared with coincidental sharing between unrelated individuals, an excess of low generation-probability sequences was observed among out-of-frame TCR alpha sequences shared between twins. Zero-insertion analyses could be partly confounded by invariant T cells such as MAIT and iNKT, although diverse VJ usage argued against such confounding for most clonotypes. A weaker excess of twin sharing was found in beta out-of-frame sequences because the signal-to-noise ratio was lowered by fewer shared sequences. Because the same donors could not be followed over many years, the conclusions depended on cross-sectional statistical analysis.

Of note for this clonotype: Its antigen is unknown. Qualities for individual bases were not recorded, and no much larger clone is one base off.

CDR1 and CDR2 (SEHNR, FQNEAQ) derive from the germline V gene (reference sequence). The CDR3 runs 15 amino acids, cysteine and phenylalanine included. Just the 45-base CDR3 DNA is kept, in frame starting at base 1. Trimming takes 3 bases off V and 4 bases off J; junction bases not matched to a gene: 6. The library was made by 5' RACE. These reads were obtained on an Illumina HiSeq 2000. Template switching introduced a universal primer binding site; the final cDNA contained a unique molecular identifier, enabling accurate counting of TCR cDNA molecules. Specific primers in the conserved constant-segment region were used to synthesize first-strand cDNA for the TCR alpha and beta chains. To control for contamination, every cDNA library was double barcoded, receiving both a SMART-Mk sample barcode and Illumina barcodes. TruSeq adapter sequences, together with Illumina sample barcodes, were added in two successive PCR steps. The TCR alpha and beta cDNA libraries were sequenced on the Illumina HiSeq platform using custom primers. Regarding the original processing steps: Unique molecular identifiers were extracted from raw reads with MiGEC, and CDR3 positions were determined with MiXCR. Recombination models were inferred per individual with the repgenHMM and IGoR tools using an EM algorithm. The tcR package in R was used for shared clonotype analysis, with sharing normalized by the product of cloneset sizes. Out-of-frame nonproductive sequences were analyzed to study raw recombination free of thymic and clonal selection effects. The public sequencing data were trimmed at Q25 with fastp and processed into clonotypes with MiXCR by TCRdb, which kept only in-frame beta chains. Merged by CDR3 protein, the rows form single entries marked with the most common genes and DNA. The V and J calls here are based on TCRdb, not the publication. A total of under 300,000 distinct CDR3 sequences appear in this sample, under 8.5% of them only once. 14% to 15% of the sample is held by the ten biggest clonotypes.

Every donor in the study was a healthy Caucasian. The twin cohort comprised three pairs of female monozygotic twins, all aged about 18 to 29 years. Positive isolation kits from Invitrogen were used to isolate the CD4+ and CD8+ T cell populations. This same sample was also part of a study on T cells expressing NK-cell markers. From that second study: Three sorted T-cell subsets (CD3+CD56+NKG2C+, CD3+CD56+NKG2C- and CD3+CD56-NKG2C+) from 7 to 9 donors had their TCR beta-chain repertoires profiled. Of the eight sequenced donors, seven were found to be HCMV-seropositive and one was found to be HCMV-seronegative. To restrict sorting to alphabetaTCR-expressing T cells, an anti-gammadeltaTCR antibody was added in several experiments. In several donors, the dominant CD3+CD56+NKG2C+ clonotypes were found to rank among the top 10 CD8+ clonotypes and to make up about 1.0-7.5% of CD8+ T cells. Those dominant clonotypes were again the most abundant among CD3+CD56-NKG2C+ cells in a few donors, at about 25-65%. It remained unclear whether the expanded NKG2C-expressing T cell clones were specific for HCMV antigens. The study sequenced eight donors, all healthy volunteers chosen at random: three men and five women. A commercial ELISA kit detecting HCMV-specific IgG in serum was used to determine HCMV serostatus. MIGEC handled demultiplexing of the reads and grouping by UMI, while MiTCR was used to assemble and quantify clonotypes. To exclude erroneous sequences, any TCR cDNA sequence not supported by at least two reads was discarded. The tcR package was used for downstream repertoire analysis, with clonotypes matched between fractions based on CDR3 nucleotide sequence plus V segment. Antigen specificity was annotated against VDJdb with VDJmatch, allowing one amino acid substitution in CDR3.

The chain is assembled from TRBV7-9 and TRBJ1-3; TRBD1 matches 7 bases in the middle. Sequencing was performed on CD8+ T cells sorted from blood. The sequence was obtained from a woman between 18 and 29 years old in good health. The CDR3 has the sequence CASSLDTGVGNTIYF. The DNA is as follows: TGTGCCAGCAGCTTGGACACAGGGGTAGGAAACACCATATATTTT.